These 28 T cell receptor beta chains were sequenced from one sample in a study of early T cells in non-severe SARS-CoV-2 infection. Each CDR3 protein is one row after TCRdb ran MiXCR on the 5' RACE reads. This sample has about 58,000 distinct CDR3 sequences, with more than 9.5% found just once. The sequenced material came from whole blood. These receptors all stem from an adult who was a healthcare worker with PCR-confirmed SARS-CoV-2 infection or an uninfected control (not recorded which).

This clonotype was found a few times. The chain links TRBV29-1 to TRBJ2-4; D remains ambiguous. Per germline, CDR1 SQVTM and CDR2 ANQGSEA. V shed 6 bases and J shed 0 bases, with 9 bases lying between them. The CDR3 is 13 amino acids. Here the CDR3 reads CSVLPVAKNIQYF. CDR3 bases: TGCAGCGTCCTTCCAGTAGCCAAAAACATTCAGTACTTC.

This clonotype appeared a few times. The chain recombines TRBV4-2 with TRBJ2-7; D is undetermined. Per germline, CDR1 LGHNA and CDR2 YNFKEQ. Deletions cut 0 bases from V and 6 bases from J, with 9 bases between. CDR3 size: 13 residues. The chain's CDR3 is CASSQDPWAEQYF. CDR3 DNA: TGTGCCAGCAGCCAAGACCCCTGGGCCGAGCAGTACTTC.

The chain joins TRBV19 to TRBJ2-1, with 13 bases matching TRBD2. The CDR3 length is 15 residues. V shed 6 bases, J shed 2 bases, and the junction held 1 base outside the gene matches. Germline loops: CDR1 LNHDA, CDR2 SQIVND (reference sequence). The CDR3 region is CASRTSGRAYNEQFF. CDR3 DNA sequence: TGTGCCAGTAGAACTAGCGGGAGGGCCTACAATGAGCAGTTCTTC.

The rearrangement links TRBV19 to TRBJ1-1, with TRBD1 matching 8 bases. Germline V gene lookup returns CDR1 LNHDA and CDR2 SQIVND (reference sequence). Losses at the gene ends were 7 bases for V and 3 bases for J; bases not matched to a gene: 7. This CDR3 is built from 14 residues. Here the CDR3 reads CASNVRGLDTEAFF. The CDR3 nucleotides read TGTGCCAGTAATGTCAGGGGGCTGGACACTGAAGCTTTCTTT.

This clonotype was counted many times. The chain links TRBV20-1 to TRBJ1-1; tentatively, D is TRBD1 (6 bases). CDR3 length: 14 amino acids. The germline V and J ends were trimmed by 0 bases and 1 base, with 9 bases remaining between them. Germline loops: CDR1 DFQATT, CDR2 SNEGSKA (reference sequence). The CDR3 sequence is CSARDPGANTEAFF. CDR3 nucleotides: TGCAGTGCTAGAGACCCAGGGGCGAACACTGAAGCTTTCTTT.

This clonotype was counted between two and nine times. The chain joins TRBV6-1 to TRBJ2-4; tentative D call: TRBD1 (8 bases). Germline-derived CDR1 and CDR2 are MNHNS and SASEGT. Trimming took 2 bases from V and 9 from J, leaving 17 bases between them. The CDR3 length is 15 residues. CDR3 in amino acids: CASSEWGGQVPIQYF. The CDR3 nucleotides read TGTGCCAGCAGTGAATGGGGGGGACAGGTCCCCATTCAGTACTTC.

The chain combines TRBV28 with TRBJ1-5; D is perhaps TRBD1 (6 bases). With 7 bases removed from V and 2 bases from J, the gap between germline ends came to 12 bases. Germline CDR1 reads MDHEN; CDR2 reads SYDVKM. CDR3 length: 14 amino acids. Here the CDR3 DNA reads TGTGCCAGCACTTCCAGGACAGGCAATCAGCCCCAGCATTTT. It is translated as CASTSRTGNQPQHF.

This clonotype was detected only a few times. Written as DNA, the CDR3 is TGTGCCTCCCGTCGTTCGAGCAGCTACACTGAAGCTTTCTTT. Amino acids: CASRRSSSYTEAFF. The chain has TRBV9 and TRBJ1-1; D remains unclear. The CDR3 consists of 14 residues. In germline, CDR1 is SGDLS, CDR2 YYNGEE. V was shortened by 10 bases and J by 3 bases, with 19 bases between the two germline ends.

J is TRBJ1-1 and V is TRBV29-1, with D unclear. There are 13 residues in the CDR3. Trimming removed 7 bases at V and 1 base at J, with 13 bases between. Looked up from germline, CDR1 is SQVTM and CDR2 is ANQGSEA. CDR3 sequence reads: CSAFRWQNTEAFF. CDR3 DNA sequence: TGCAGCGCCTTCCGTTGGCAGAACACTGAAGCTTTCTTT.

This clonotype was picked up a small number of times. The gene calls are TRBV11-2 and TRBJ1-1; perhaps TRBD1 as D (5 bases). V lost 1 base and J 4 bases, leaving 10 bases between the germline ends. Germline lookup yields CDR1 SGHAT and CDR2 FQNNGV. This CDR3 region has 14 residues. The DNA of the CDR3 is TGTGCCAGCAGCTTAGGGCAGGGACCCACTGAAGCTTTCTTT. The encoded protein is CASSLGQGPTEAFF.

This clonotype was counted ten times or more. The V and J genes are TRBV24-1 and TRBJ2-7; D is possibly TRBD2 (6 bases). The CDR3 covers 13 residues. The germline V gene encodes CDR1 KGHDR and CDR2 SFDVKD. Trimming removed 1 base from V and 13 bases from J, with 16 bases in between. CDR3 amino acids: CATSDFSAGTFYF. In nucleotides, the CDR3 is TGTGCCACCAGTGATTTCAGCGCTGGGACTTTTTACTTC.

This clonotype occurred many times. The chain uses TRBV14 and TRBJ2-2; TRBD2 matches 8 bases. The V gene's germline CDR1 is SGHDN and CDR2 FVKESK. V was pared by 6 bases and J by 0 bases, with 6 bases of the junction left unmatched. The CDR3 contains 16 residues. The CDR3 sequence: CASRTGGGANTGELFF. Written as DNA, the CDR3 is TGTGCCAGCAGAACCGGGGGGGGCGCGAACACCGGGGAGCTGTTTTTT.

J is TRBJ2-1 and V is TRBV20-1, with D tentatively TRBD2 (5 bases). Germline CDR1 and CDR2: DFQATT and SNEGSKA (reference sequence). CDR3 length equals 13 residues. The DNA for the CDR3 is TGCAGCGCTCCCGGGGATCGAGTCCAGGCGCAGTTCTTC. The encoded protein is CSAPGDRVQAQFF.

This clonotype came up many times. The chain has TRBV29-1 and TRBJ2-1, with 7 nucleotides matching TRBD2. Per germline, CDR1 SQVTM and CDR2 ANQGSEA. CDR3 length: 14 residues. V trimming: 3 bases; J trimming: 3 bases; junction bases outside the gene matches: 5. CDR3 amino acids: CSVDTGGVYNEQFF. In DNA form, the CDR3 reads TGCAGCGTTGATACGGGGGGAGTCTACAATGAGCAGTTCTTC.

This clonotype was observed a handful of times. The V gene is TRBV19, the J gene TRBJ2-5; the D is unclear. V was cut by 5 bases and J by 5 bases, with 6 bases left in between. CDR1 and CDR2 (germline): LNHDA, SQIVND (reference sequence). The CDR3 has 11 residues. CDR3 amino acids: CASSRWETQYF. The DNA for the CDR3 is TGTGCCAGTAGTCGCTGGGAGACCCAGTACTTC. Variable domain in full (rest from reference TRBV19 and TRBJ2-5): DGGITQSPKYLFRKEGQNVTLSCEQNLNHDAMYWYRQDPGQGLRLIYYSQIVNDFQKGDIAEGYSVSREKKESFPLTVTSAQKNPTAFYLCASSRWETQYFGPGTRLLVL.

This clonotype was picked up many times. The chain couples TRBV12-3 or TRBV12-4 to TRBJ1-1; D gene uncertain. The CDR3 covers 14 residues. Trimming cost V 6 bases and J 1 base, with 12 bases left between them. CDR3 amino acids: CASSLASTNTEAFF. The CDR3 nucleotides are TGTGCCAGCAGCCTAGCCTCAACGAACACTGAAGCTTTCTTT.

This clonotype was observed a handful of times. In DNA form, the CDR3 reads TGTGCCAGCAGCTTAGCTCGTGACCAGGATGGAGAAAAACTGTTTTTT. Translation gives CASSLARDQDGEKLFF. J is TRBJ1-4 and V is TRBV7-6, with D unclear. Germline values: CDR1 SGHVS, CDR2 FNYEAQ. V was trimmed by 0 bases and J by 8 bases, leaving 16 bases between them. This CDR3 comprises 16 residues.

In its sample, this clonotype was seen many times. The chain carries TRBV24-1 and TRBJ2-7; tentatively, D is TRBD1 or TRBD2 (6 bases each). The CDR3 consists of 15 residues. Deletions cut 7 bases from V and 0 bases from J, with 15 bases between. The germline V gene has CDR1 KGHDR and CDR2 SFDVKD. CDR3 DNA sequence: TGTGCCACCAGCGCAGGGGACTCGAGCTCCTACGAGCAGTACTTC. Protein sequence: CATSAGDSSSYEQYF.

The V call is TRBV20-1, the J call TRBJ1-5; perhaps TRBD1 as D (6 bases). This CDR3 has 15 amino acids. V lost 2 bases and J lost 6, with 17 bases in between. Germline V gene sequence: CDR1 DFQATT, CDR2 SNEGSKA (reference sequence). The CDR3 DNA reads TGCAGTGCTAGACCAACCCACAGGGACGGTCAGCCCCAGCATTTT. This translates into CSARPTHRDGQPQHF.

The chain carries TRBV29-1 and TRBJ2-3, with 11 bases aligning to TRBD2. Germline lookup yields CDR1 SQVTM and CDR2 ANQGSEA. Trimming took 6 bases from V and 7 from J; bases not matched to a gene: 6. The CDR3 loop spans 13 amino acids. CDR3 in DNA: TGCAGCGTCCCAAGGACTAGCGGGTATACGCAGTATTTT. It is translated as CSVPRTSGYTQYF.

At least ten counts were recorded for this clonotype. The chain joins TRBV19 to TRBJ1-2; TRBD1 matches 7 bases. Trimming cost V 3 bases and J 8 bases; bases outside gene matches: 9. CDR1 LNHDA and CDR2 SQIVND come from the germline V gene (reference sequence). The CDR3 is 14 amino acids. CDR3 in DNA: TGTGCCAGTAGTATGGGGACAGTCTGGTGGGGCTACACCTTC. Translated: CASSMGTVWWGYTF. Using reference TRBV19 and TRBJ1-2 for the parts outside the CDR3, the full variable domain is DGGITQSPKYLFRKEGQNVTLSCEQNLNHDAMYWYRQDPGQGLRLIYYSQIVNDFQKGDIAEGYSVSREKKESFPLTVTSAQKNPTAFYLCASSMGTVWWGYTFGSGTRLTVV.

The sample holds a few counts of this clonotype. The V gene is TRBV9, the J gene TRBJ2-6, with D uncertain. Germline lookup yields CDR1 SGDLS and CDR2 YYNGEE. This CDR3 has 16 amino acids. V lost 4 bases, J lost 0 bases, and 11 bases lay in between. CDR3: CASSPVGVSGANVLTF. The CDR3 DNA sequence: TGTGCCAGCAGCCCCGTGGGCGTCTCTGGGGCCAACGTCCTGACTTTC. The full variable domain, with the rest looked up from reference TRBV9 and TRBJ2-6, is DSGVTQTPKHLITATGQRVTLRCSPRSGDLSVYWYQQSLDQGLQFLIQYYNGEERAKGNILERFSAQQFPDLHSELNLSSLELGDSALYFCASSPVGVSGANVLTFGAGSRLTVL.

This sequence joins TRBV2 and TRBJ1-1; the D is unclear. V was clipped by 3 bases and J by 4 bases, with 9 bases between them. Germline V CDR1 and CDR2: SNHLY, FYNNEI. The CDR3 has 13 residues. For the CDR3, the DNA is TGTGCCAGCAGTGAGAGCAGCGTCACTGAAGCTTTCTTT. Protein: CASSESSVTEAFF. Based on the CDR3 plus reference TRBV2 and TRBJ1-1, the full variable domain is EPEVTQTPSHQVTQMGQEVILRCVPISNHLYFYWYRQILGQKVEFLVSFYNNEISEKSEIFDDQFSVERPDGSNFTLKIRSTKLEDSAMYFCASSESSVTEAFFGQGTRLTVV.

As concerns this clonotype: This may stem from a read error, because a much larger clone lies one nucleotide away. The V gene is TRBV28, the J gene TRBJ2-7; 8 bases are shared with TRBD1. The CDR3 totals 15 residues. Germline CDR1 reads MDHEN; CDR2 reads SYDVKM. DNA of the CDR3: TGTGTCAGCAGTAAACCGGGACAGACAGGGGACGAGCAGTACTTC. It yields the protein CVSSKPGQTGDEQYF. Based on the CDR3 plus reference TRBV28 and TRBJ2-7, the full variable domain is DVKVTQSSRYLVKRTGEKVFLECVQDMDHENMFWYRQDPGLGLRLIYFSYDVKMKEKGDIPEGYSVSREKKERFSLILESASTNQTSMYLCVSSKPGQTGDEQYFGPGTRLTVT.

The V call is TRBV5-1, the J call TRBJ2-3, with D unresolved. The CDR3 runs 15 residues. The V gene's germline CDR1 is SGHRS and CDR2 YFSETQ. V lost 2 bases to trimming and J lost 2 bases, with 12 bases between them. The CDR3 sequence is CASSFKPDHTDTQYF. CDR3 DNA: TGCGCCAGCAGCTTTAAGCCCGATCACACAGATACGCAGTATTTT.

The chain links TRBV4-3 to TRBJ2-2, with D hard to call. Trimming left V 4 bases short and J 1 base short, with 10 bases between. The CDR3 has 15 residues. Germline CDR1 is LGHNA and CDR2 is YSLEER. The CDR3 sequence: CASSREPGNTGELFF. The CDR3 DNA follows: TGCGCCAGCAGCCGAGAGCCAGGGAACACCGGGGAGCTGTTTTTT.

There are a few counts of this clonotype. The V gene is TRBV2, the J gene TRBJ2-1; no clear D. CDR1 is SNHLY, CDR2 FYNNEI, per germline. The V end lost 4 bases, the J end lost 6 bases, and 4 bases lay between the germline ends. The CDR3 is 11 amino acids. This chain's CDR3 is CASSVFNEQFF. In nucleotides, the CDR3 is TGTGCCAGCAGTGTATTCAATGAGCAGTTCTTC.

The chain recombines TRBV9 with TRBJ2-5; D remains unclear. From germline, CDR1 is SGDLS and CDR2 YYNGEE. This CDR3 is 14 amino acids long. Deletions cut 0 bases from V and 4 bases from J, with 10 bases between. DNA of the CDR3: TGTGCCAGCAGCGTAGGTGGGGTTCGAGAGACCCAGTACTTC. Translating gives CASSVGGVRETQYF. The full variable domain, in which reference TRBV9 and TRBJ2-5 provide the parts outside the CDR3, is DSGVTQTPKHLITATGQRVTLRCSPRSGDLSVYWYQQSLDQGLQFLIQYYNGEERAKGNILERFSAQQFPDLHSELNLSSLELGDSALYFCASSVGGVRETQYFGPGTRLLVL.